This TCR beta chain was profiled in a study of T cell repertoires in cytomegalovirus infection. Study-level findings and limits: The response measured ex vivo was dominated by TCR beta clonotypes (HLA-C-restricted and CMV-specific).

Each CDR3 protein gets one entry after TCRdb re-called the reads with MiXCR. The repertoire has around 550,000 distinct CDR3 sequences, 26% of them found once; the top ten carry approximately 13%. As concerns this clonotype: The antigen remains unidentified.

Sequenced sample: PBMCs. The sequence was collected from a human donor in good health (CMV status not recorded). Some clones in this sample may be carry-over from other donors' samples.

CDR3 bases: TGTGCCAGCAGCTCCCAACAGGGGAGTGAAGCTTTCTTT. It is translated as CASSSQQGSEAFF. The chain joins TRBV7-7 to TRBJ1-1; TRBD1 matches 7 bases. CDR1 and CDR2 (germline): SSHAT, FNYEAQ (reference sequence). V was pared by 4 bases and J by 7 bases, with 6 bases of the junction left unmatched. The CDR3 length is 13 residues.